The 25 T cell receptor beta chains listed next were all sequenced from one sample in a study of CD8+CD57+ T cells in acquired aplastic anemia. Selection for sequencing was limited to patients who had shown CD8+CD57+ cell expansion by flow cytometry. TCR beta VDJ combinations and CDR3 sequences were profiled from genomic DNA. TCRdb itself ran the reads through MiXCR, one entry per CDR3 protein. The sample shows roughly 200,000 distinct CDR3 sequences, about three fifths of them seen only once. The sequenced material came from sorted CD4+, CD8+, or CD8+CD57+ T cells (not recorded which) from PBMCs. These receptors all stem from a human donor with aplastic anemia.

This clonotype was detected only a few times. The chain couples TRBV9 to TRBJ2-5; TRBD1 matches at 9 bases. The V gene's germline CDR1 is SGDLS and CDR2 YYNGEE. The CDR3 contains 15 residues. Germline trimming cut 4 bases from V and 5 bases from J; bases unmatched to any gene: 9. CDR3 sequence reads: CASSPGDRVRETQYF. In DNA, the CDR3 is TGTGCCAGCAGCCCGGGGGACAGGGTACGGGAGACCCAGTACTTC.

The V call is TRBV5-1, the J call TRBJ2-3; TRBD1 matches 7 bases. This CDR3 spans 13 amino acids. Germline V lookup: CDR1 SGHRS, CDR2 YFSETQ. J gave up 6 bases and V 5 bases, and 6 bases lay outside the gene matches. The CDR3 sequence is CASRDRTLDTQYF. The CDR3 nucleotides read TGCGCCAGCAGGGACAGGACCTTGGATACGCAGTATTTT.

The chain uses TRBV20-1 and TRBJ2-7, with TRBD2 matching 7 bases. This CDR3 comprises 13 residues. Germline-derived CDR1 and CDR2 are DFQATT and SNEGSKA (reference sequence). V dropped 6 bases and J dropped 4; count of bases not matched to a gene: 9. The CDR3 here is CSAPRGGRYEQYF. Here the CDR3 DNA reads TGCAGTGCCCCCCGCGGGGGTAGGTACGAGCAGTACTTC.

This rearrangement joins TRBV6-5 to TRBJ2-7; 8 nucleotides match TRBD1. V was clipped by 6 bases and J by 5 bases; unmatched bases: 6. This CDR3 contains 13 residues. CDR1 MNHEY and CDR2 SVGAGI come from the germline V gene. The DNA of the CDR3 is TGTGCCAGCAGGGCAGGGGGCAGGGACGAGCAGTACTTC. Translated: CASRAGGRDEQYF.

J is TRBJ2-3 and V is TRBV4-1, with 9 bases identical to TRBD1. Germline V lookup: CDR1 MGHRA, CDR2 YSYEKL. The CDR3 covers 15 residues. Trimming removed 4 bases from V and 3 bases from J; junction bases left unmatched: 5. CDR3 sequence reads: CASSPGQGKTDTQYF. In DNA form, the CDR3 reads TGCGCCAGCAGCCCTGGACAGGGGAAGACAGATACGCAGTATTTT.

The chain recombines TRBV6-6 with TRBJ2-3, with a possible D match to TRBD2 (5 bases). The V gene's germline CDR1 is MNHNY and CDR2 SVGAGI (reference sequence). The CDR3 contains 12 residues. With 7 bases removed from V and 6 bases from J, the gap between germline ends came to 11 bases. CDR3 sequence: CASTDGVDTQYF. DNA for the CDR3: TGTGCCAGCACCGACGGGGTGGATACGCAGTATTTT.

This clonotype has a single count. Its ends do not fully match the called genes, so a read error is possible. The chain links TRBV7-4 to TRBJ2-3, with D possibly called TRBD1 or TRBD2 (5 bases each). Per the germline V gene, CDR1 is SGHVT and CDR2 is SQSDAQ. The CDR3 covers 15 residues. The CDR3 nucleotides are TGCGCCAGCAGCCAAAGGGACGGTAGCACAGACACGCAGTATTTT. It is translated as CASSQRDGSTDTQYF.

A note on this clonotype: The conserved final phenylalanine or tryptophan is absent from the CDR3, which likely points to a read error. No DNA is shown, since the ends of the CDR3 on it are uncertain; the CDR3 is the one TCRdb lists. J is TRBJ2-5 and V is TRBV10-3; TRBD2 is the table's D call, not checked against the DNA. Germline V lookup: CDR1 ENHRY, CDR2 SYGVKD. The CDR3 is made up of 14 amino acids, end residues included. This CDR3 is CASSDGGEGYTFGS.

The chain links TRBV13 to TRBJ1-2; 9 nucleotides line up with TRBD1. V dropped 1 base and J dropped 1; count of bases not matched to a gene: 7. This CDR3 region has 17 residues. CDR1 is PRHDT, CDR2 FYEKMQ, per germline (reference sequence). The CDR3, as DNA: TGTGCCAGCAGCTTAGCGGCGGACAGGGGTAATAACTATGGCTACACCTTC. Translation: CASSLAADRGNNYGYTF.

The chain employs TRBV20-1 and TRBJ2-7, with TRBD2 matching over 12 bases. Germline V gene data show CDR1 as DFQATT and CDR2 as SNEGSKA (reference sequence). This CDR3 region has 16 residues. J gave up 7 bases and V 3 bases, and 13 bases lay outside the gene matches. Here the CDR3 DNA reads TGCAGTGCTAGTCGGGGAACTAGCGGGAGGCAATGGGAGCAGTACTTC. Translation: CSASRGTSGRQWEQYF.

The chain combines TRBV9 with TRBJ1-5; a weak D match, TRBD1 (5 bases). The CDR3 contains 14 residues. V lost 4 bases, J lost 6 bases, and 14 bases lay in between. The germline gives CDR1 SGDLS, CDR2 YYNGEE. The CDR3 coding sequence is TGTGCCAGCAGCCATGCAGGGTACGGTCAGCCCCAGCATTTT. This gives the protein CASSHAGYGQPQHF.

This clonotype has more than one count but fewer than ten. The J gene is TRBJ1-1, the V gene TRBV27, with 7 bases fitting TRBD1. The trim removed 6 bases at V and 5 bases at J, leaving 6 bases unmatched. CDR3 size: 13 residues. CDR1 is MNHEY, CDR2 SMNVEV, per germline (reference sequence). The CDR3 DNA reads TGTGCCAGCAGACCAGGGGGGTGGACTGAAGCTTTCTTT. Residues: CASRPGGWTEAFF.

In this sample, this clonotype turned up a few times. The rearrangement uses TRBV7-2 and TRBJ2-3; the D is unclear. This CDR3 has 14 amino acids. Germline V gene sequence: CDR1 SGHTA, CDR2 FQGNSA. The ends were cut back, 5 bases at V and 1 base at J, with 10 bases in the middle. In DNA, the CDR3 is TGTGCCAGCAGCCAGACGTCCGGCACAGATACGCAGTATTTT. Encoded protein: CASSQTSGTDTQYF.

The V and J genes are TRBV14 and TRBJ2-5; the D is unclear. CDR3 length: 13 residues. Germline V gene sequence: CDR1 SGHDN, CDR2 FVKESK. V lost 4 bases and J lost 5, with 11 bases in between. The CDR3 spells CASSRRLQETQYF. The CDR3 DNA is TGTGCCAGCAGCCGCCGGCTCCAGGAGACCCAGTACTTC.

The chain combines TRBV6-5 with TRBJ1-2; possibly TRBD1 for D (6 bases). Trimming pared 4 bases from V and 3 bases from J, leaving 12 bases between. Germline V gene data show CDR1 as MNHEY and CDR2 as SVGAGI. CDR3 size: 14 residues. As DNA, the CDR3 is TGTGCCAGCAGTTCCACAGGGTACGACTATGGCTACACCTTC. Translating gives CASSSTGYDYGYTF.

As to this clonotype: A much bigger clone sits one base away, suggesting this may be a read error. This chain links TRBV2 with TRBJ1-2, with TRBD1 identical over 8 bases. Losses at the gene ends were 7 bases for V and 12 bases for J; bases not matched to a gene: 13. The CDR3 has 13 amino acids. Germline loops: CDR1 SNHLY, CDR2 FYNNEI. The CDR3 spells CASKGQAISGDTF. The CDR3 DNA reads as TGTGCCAGCAAGGGACAGGCTATCTCTGGAGACACCTTC.

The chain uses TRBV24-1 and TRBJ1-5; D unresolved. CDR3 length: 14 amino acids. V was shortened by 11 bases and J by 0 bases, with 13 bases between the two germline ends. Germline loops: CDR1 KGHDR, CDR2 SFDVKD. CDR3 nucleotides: TGTGCCAGCTCAGAGTTCAATAGCAATCAGCCCCAGCATTTT. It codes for CASSEFNSNQPQHF.

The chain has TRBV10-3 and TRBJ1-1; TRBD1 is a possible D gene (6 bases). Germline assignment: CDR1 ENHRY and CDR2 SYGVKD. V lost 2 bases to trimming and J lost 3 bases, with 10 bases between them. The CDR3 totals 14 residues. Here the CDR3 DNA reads TGTGCCATCAGTGAGACAGGGAGAGACACTGAAGCTTTCTTT. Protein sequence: CAISETGRDTEAFF.

Here the CDR3 DNA reads TGTGCCAGCAGCTTAGTTAACGAGCAGTACTTC. Translation gives CASSLVNEQYF. The chain combines TRBV11-2 with TRBJ2-7; D ambiguous. Germline V gives CDR1 SGHAT, CDR2 FQNNGV. There are 11 residues in the CDR3. V lost 1 base to trimming and J lost 5 bases, with 3 bases between them.

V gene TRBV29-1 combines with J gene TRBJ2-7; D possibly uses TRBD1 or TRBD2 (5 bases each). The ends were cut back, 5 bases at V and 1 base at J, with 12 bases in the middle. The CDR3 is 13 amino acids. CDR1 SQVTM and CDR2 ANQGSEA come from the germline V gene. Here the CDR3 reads CSVMGVASYEQYF. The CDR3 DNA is TGCAGCGTTATGGGGGTAGCGTCCTACGAGCAGTACTTC.

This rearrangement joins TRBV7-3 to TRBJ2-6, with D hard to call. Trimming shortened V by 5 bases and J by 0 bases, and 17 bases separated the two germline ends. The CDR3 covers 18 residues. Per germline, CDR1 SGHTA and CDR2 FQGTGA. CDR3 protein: CASSLPGQWDSGANVLTF. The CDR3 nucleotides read TGTGCCAGCAGCCTTCCGGGTCAATGGGACTCTGGGGCCAACGTCCTGACTTTC.

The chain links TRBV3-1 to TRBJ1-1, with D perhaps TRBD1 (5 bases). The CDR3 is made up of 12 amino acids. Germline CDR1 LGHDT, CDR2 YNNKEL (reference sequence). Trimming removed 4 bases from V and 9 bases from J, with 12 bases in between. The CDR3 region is CASSLVEGKAFF. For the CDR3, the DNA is TGTGCCAGCAGCCTCGTCGAGGGGAAAGCTTTCTTT. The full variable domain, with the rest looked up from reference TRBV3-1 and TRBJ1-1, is DTAVSQTPKYLVTQMGNDKSIKCEQNLGHDTMYWYKQDSKKFLKIMFSYNNKELIINETVPNRFSPKSPDKAHLNLHINSLELGDSAVYFCASSLVEGKAFFGQGTRLTVV.

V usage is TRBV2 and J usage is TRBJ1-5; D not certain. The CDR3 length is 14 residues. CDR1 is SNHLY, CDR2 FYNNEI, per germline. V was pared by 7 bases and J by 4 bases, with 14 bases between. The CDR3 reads CASNLDGVNQPQHF. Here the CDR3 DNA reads TGTGCCAGCAATCTCGACGGAGTAAATCAGCCCCAGCATTTT.

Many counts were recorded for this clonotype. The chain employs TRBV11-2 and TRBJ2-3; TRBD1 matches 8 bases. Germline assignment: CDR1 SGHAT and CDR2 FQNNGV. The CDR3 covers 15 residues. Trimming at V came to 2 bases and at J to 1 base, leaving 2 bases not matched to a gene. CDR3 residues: CASSLPQGGTDTQYF. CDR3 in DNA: TGTGCCAGCAGCTTACCACAGGGGGGCACAGATACGCAGTATTTT.

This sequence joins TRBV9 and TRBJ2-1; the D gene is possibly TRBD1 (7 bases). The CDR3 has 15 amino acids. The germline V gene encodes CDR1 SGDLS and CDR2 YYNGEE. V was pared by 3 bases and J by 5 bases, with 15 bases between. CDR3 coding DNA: TGTGCCAGCAGCGGGTCAGGGGGGCGGGACAATGAGCAGTTCTTC. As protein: CASSGSGGRDNEQFF. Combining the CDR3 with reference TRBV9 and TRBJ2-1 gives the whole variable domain DSGVTQTPKHLITATGQRVTLRCSPRSGDLSVYWYQQSLDQGLQFLIQYYNGEERAKGNILERFSAQQFPDLHSELNLSSLELGDSALYFCASSGSGGRDNEQFFGPGTRLTVL.